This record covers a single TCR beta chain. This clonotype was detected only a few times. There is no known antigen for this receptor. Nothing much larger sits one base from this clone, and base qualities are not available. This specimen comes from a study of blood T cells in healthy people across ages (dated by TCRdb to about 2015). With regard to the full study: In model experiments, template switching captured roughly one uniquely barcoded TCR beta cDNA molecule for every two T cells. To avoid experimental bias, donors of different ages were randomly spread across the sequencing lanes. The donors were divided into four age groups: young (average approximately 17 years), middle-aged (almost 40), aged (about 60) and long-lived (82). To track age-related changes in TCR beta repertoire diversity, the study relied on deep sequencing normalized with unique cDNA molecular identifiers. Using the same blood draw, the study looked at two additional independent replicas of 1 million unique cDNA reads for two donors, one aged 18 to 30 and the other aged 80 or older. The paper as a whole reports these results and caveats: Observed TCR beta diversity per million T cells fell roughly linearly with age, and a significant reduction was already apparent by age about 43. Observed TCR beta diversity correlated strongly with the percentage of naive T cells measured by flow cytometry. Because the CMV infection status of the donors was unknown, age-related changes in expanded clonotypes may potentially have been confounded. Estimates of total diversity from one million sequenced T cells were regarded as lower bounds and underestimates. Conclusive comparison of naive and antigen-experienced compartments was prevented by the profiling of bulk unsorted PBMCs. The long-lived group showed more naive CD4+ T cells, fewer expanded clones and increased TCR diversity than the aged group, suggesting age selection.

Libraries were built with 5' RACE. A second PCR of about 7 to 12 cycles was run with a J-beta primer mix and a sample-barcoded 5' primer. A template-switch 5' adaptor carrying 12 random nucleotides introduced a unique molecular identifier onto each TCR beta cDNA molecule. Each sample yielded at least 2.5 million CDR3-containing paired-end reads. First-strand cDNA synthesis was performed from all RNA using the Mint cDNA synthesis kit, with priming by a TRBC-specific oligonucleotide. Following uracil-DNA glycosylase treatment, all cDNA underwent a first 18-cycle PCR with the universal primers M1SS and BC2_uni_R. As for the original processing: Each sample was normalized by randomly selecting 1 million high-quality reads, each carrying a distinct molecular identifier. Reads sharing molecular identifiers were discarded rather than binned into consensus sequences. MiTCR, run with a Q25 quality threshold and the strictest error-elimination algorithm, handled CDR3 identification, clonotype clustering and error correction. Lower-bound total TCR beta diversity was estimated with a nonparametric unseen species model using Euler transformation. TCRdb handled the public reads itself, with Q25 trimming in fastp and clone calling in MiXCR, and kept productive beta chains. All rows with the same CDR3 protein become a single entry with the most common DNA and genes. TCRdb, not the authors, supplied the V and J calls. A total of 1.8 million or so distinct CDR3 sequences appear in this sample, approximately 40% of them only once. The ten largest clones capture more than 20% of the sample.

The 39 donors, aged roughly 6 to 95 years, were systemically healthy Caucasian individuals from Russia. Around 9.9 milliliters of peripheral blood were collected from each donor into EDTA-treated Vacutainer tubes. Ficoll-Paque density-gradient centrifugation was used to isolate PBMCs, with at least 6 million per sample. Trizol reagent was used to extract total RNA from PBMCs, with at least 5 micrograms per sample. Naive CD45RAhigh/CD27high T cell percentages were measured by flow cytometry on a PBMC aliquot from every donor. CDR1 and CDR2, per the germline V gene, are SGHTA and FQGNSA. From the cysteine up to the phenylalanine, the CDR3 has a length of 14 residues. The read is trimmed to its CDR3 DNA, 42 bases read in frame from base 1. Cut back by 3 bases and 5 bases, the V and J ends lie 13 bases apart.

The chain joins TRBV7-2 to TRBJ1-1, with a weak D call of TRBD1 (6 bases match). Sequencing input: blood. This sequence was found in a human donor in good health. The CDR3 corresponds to CASSFNREGTEAFF. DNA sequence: TGTGCCAGCAGCTTCAACAGGGAGGGGACTGAAGCTTTCTTT.